Detailed here is one T cell receptor (beta chain). The antigen is unknown. This record comes from a study of blood T cells in healthy people across ages. The study's findings and limits: Donor CMV status was unknown, possibly confounding expanded clonotype changes. Diversity of TCR beta per million T cells declined in a roughly linear way with age.

Sample-barcoded 5' priming and a J-beta primer mix drove a second PCR of about 6 to 12 cycles. A single record per CDR3 protein comes from TCRdb applying MiXCR to the 5' RACE reads. This sample has 700,000 to 850,000 distinct CDR3 sequences, with about 53% found just once. CDR3 length: 18 residues. V lost 1 base and J lost 7; bases outside the gene matches: 11. Germline V gene sequence: CDR1 LNHNV, CDR2 YYDKDF (reference sequence). Around 10 milliliters of peripheral blood were drawn from each donor. At least 6 million PBMCs were isolated per sample. The sequence came from an elderly man in good health. Sequencing used blood. This chain links TRBV15 with TRBJ2-1, with TRBD1 identical over 12 bases. The CDR3 reads CATSRVSLRDRGRNEQFF. CDR3 nucleotides: TGTGCCACCAGCAGAGTCTCTCTCCGGGACAGGGGGCGGAATGAGCAGTTCTTC.